This T cell receptor beta chain emerged from a study of OX40 agonist ivuxolimab in advanced cancers. Whole-study context: Three patients showed partial responses: one hepatocellular carcinoma and two cutaneous melanoma cases.

The CDR3 has 14 residues. CDR1 is SQVTM, CDR2 ANQGSEA, per germline. Trimming stripped 1 base from V and 3 bases from J, with 12 bases between. The data were produced by immunoSEQ multiplex PCR, yet TCRdb's version contains in-frame clones alone and is incomplete. Counted here are roughly 51,000 clones, roughly 88% occurring once; the ten biggest clones make up 11%. This specimen consisted of CD4+ or CD8+ T cells sorted from blood, obtained in a trial of the OX40 agonist ivuxolimab. The sequence came from an adult with an advanced solid tumor such as melanoma, head and neck, liver or kidney cancer. The chain carries TRBV29-1 and TRBJ1-1, with a weak D call TRBD1 (5 bases). CDR3 in amino acids: CSVEGRGEYTEAFF. CDR3 nucleotides: TGCAGCGTTGAAGGGCGAGGGGAATACACTGAAGCTTTCTTT.